The 30 T cell receptor beta chains below were found in one sample sequenced in a study of blood T cell repertoires in COVID-19. Measured with immunoSEQ multiplex PCR; TCRdb has only the in-frame clones, and not every one. The sample shows about 190,000 clones, approximately 90% of them seen only once. Sequencing used peripheral blood. Source of these receptors: a man aged 40-55 years with active or convalescent COVID-19.

The V call is TRBV5-4, the J call TRBJ2-3; D call uncertain. The germline V gene encodes CDR1 SGHNT and CDR2 YYREEE (reference sequence). V dropped 0 bases and J dropped 5 bases, with 7 bases sitting between them. This CDR3 is built from 13 residues. CDR3 sequence: CASSLVGGDTQYF. The CDR3 nucleotides are TGTGCCAGCAGCTTGGTCGGTGGAGATACGCAGTATTTT.

As DNA, the CDR3 is TGTGCCAGCAGTGGGGGACAGGGTATGGCTTTCTTT. This codes for CASSGGQGMAFF. V is TRBV2 and J is TRBJ1-1, with TRBD1 identical over 9 bases. The length of the CDR3 is 12 residues. J was trimmed by 11 bases and V by 4 bases; bases with no gene match: 5. Germline CDR1 reads SNHLY; CDR2 reads FYNNEI.

The chain combines TRBV9 with TRBJ2-2, with a tentative D call TRBD2 (6 bases). CDR1 is SGDLS and CDR2 is YYNGEE in the germline V gene. Trimming removed 3 bases at V and 4 bases at J, with 13 bases between. The CDR3 runs to 15 residues. CDR3 DNA sequence: TGTGCCAGCAGCGCCGCCGGGACTGTCACCGGGGAGCTGTTTTTT. Translation gives CASSAAGTVTGELFF. The full variable domain, with the rest looked up from reference TRBV9 and TRBJ2-2, is DSGVTQTPKHLITATGQRVTLRCSPRSGDLSVYWYQQSLDQGLQFLIQYYNGEERAKGNILERFSAQQFPDLHSELNLSSLELGDSALYFCASSAAGTVTGELFFGEGSRLTVL.

This clone showed up many times. The chain uses TRBV4-3 and TRBJ2-1; possible D gene TRBD2, 6 bases. This CDR3 is built from 13 residues. The V gene's germline CDR1 is LGHNA and CDR2 YSLEER. Trimming left V 1 base short and J 5 bases short, with 6 bases between. The CDR3 sequence is CASSQGLDNEQFF. The CDR3 DNA sequence: TGCGCCAGCAGCCAAGGACTAGACAATGAGCAGTTCTTC.

The J gene is TRBJ1-5, the V gene TRBV6-5, with 7 bases that match TRBD1. This CDR3 contains 15 residues. Unmatched junction bases numbered 7, after V lost 5 bases and J lost 3 bases. Germline-derived CDR1 and CDR2 are MNHEY and SVGAGI. This CDR3 is CASSPQGQNNQPQHF. CDR3 bases: TGTGCCAGCAGTCCCCAGGGACAGAACAATCAGCCCCAGCATTTT.

The rearrangement links TRBV6-2 or TRBV6-3 to TRBJ1-5; unclear D gene. Germline loops: CDR1 MNHEY, CDR2 SVGEGT. The V end was cut by 3 bases, the J end by 7 bases, with 10 bases between. This CDR3 is built from 13 residues. The CDR3 spells CASSYGLEQPQHF. In DNA form, the CDR3 reads TGTGCCAGCAGTTATGGGTTGGAGCAGCCCCAGCATTTT.

The gene calls are TRBV28 and TRBJ2-7, with 9 bases that match TRBD2. CDR1 MDHEN and CDR2 SYDVKM come from the germline V gene. This CDR3 is 14 amino acids long. V lost 5 bases, J lost 4 bases, and 6 bases stayed unmatched. DNA of the CDR3: TGTGCCAGCAGTCCGCGGGAGGGGCAATACGAGCAGTACTTC. This codes for CASSPREGQYEQYF.

This clone was counted a single time. CDR3 protein: CASSIDRGRGYTF. The CDR3 DNA reads TGTGCCAGTAGTATCGACAGGGGACGGGGCTACACCTTC. V and J are TRBV19 and TRBJ1-2, with 8 bases lining up with TRBD1. This CDR3 spans 13 amino acids. CDR1 is LNHDA, CDR2 SQIVND, per germline (reference sequence). V was pared by 3 bases and J by 8 bases, with 5 bases of the junction left unmatched.

The chain uses TRBV4-3 and TRBJ2-2, with TRBD2 matching over 8 bases. From germline, CDR1 is LGHNA and CDR2 YSLEER. J gave up 0 bases and V 3 bases, and 15 bases lay outside the gene matches. The length of the CDR3 is 20 residues. This chain's CDR3 is CASSHVIRVSGASNTGELFF. CDR3 DNA: TGCGCCAGCAGCCATGTCATTAGGGTTAGCGGGGCCTCGAACACCGGGGAGCTGTTTTTT.

The rearrangement uses TRBV6-2 or TRBV6-3 and TRBJ1-5; D possibly corresponds to TRBD1 (6 bases). CDR1 and CDR2 from the germline V gene are MNHEY and SVGEGT. The length of the CDR3 is 14 residues. The V and J ends lost 4 bases and 5 bases respectively, with 12 bases between them. The DNA for the CDR3 is TGTGCCAGCAGTTTGGACAGCTCATATCAGCCCCAGCATTTT. Protein product: CASSLDSSYQPQHF.

The chain links TRBV6-5 to TRBJ1-1, with D tentatively TRBD1 (6 bases). The V gene's germline CDR1 is MNHEY and CDR2 SVGAGI. The CDR3 is 14 amino acids. V was cut by 4 bases and J by 0 bases, with 9 bases left in between. In DNA form, the CDR3 reads TGTGCCAGCAGTTCCGGACAGCTGAACACTGAAGCTTTCTTT. Amino acids: CASSSGQLNTEAFF.

This clone was seen only once. V usage is TRBV11-3 and J usage is TRBJ1-3; the D is unclear. This CDR3 spans 16 amino acids. The germline V and J ends were trimmed by 5 bases and 0 bases, with 14 bases remaining between them. The germline V gene has CDR1 SGHNT and CDR2 YENEEA. The CDR3 bases are TGTGCCAGCAGCCCACTAGGCGGCACCTCTGGAAACACCATATATTTT. This encodes CASSPLGGTSGNTIYF.

The genes are TRBV11-2 and TRBJ1-4, with D tentatively TRBD1 (6 bases). V lost 4 bases and J lost 7, with 13 bases in between. CDR1 and CDR2 (germline): SGHAT, FQNNGV. The CDR3 contains 14 residues. CDR3 bases: TGTGCCAGCAGCTCGGACAGAACCCTTGAAAAACTGTTTTTT. Protein product: CASSSDRTLEKLFF.

The chain joins TRBV6-2 or TRBV6-3 to TRBJ1-5; 9 bases align to TRBD1. Germline V gene data show CDR1 as MNHEY and CDR2 as SVGEGT. V was pared by 5 bases and J by 3 bases, with 8 bases of the junction left unmatched. The CDR3 contains 16 residues. CDR3 sequence: CASSPRRDRVNQPQHF. In DNA form, the CDR3 reads TGTGCCAGCAGTCCCCGCCGGGACAGGGTCAATCAGCCCCAGCATTTT.

This CDR3 is CASSSWDRGSSGNTIYF. The CDR3 DNA reads TGTGCCAGCAGCAGCTGGGACAGGGGGTCATCTGGAAACACCATATATTTT. This chain uses TRBV9 with TRBJ1-3; 11 nucleotides line up with TRBD1. Germline lookup yields CDR1 SGDLS and CDR2 YYNGEE. The CDR3 length is 17 residues. Trimming removed 4 bases from V and 1 base from J; junction bases left unmatched: 7.

The genes are TRBV5-1 and TRBJ1-2; possibly TRBD1 for D (5 bases). The CDR3 sequence is 16 residues long. The V gene's germline CDR1 is SGHRS and CDR2 YFSETQ. With 4 bases removed from V and 1 base from J, the gap between germline ends came to 17 bases. Written as DNA, the CDR3 is TGCGCCAGCAGCCTGGACGGGGGGGTAGATAACTATGGCTACACCTTC. Translation: CASSLDGGVDNYGYTF.

The rearrangement uses TRBV5-6 and TRBJ1-1; D perhaps matches TRBD1 (5 bases). The CDR3 has 14 residues. Looked up from germline, CDR1 is SGHDT and CDR2 is YYEEEE. V was trimmed by 4 bases and J by 2 bases, leaving 12 bases between them. As DNA, the CDR3 is TGTGCCAGCAGCGCAGGGCCGAAAAACACTGAAGCTTTCTTT. Amino acid sequence: CASSAGPKNTEAFF. The variable domain in full, completed from reference TRBV5-6 and TRBJ1-1, reads DAGVTQSPTHLIKTRGQQVTLRCSPKSGHDTVSWYQQALGQGPQFIFQYYEEEERQRGNFPDRFSGHQFPNYSSELNVNALLLGDSALYLCASSAGPKNTEAFFGQGTRLTVV.

The table lists this clone with a count of one. The rearrangement joins TRBV18 to TRBJ1-1; D gene unclear. The CDR3 length is 14 residues. CDR1 is KGHSH and CDR2 is LQKENI in the germline V gene. V was trimmed by 2 bases and J by 10 bases, leaving 17 bases between them. CDR3 amino acids: CASSPSFPHKVAFF. In DNA form, the CDR3 reads TGTGCCAGCTCACCAAGTTTTCCTCACAAAGTAGCTTTCTTT.

V is TRBV30 and J is TRBJ1-5; D is unclear. CDR1 and CDR2 (germline): GTSNPN, SVGIG (reference sequence). With 2 bases removed from V and 0 bases from J, the gap between germline ends came to 14 bases. This CDR3 has 16 amino acids. This CDR3 reads CAWSPLGGNSNQPQHF. The CDR3 DNA reads TGTGCCTGGAGTCCCCTCGGAGGCAATAGCAATCAGCCCCAGCATTTT.

This clone was recorded once. V gene TRBV7-2 combines with J gene TRBJ1-1, with D unclear. Germline V gene data show CDR1 as SGHTA and CDR2 as FQGNSA. V lost 2 bases and J 2 bases, leaving 15 bases between the germline ends. The CDR3 contains 16 residues. In nucleotides, the CDR3 is TGTGCCAGCAGCTTATGGTTGTTGAGGGATAACACTGAAGCTTTCTTT. It specifies CASSLWLLRDNTEAFF.

The chain has TRBV4-3 and TRBJ1-6, with D tentatively TRBD1 (5 bases). CDR3 length: 15 amino acids. The germline V and J ends were trimmed by 4 bases and 2 bases, with 9 bases remaining between them. Germline V gives CDR1 LGHNA, CDR2 YSLEER. The chain's CDR3 is CASSRQGTYNSPLHF. The CDR3 nucleotides are TGCGCCAGCAGCCGGCAGGGCACCTATAATTCACCCCTCCACTTT.

This chain uses TRBV28 with TRBJ1-6; 9 bases agree with TRBD1. Germline loops: CDR1 MDHEN, CDR2 SYDVKM. This CDR3 comprises 16 residues. Trimming took 6 bases from V and 8 from J; bases not matched to a gene: 11. This chain's CDR3 is CASRISGTGKDSPLHF. The CDR3 nucleotides are TGTGCCAGCAGGATTTCCGGGACAGGGAAGGATTCACCCCTCCACTTT.

This clone was detected only once. This chain links TRBV5-1 with TRBJ1-3, with TRBD1 as a possible D gene (5 bases). CDR3 length: 19 amino acids. Germline loops: CDR1 SGHRS, CDR2 YFSETQ. Trimming left V 4 bases short and J 0 bases short, with 23 bases between. The CDR3 DNA is TGCGCCAGCAGCGGGGGACTGAGGATCCCCAACCTCTCTGGAAACACCATATATTTT. Encoded protein: CASSGGLRIPNLSGNTIYF.

This rearrangement joins TRBV28 to TRBJ1-2; possibly TRBD1 for D (6 bases). The CDR3 extends over 12 amino acids. Germline CDR1 is MDHEN and CDR2 is SYDVKM. V lost 5 bases and J lost 13, with 17 bases in between. CDR3 in DNA: TGTGCCAGCAGTGCCCGTTACAGGGTTCTCACCTTC. Residues: CASSARYRVLTF.

V is TRBV12-5 and J is TRBJ2-5, with TRBD2 as a possible D gene (5 bases). Trimming stripped 4 bases from V and 5 bases from J, with 26 bases between. The CDR3 covers 18 residues. CDR1 and CDR2 (germline): LGHNT, FRNRAP. In DNA, the CDR3 is TGTGCTAGTGGTTCCCCGAAGGAGTGGACTCCGACGGGGGAGACCCAGTACTTC. It encodes CASGSPKEWTPTGETQYF.

This clone came up once. The chain recombines TRBV6-5 with TRBJ2-7; 12 positions agree with TRBD2. Germline-derived CDR1 and CDR2 are MNHEY and SVGAGI. The CDR3 length is 13 residues. V lost 9 bases to trimming and J lost 4 bases; unmatched junction nucleotides: 4. The CDR3 nucleotides read TGTGCCAGTTCGACTAGCGGGAGTTACGAGCAGTACTTC. Amino acid sequence: CASSTSGSYEQYF.

CDR3 loop: CASSIRNAGTSLAKNIQYF. CDR3 DNA sequence: TGTGCCAGTAGTATAAGGAACGCGGGAACCTCTCTAGCCAAAAACATTCAGTACTTC. The chain carries TRBV19 and TRBJ2-4, with D tentatively TRBD2 (6 bases). The CDR3 is made up of 19 amino acids. In germline, CDR1 is LNHDA, CDR2 SQIVND (reference sequence). Trimming removed 2 bases from V and 0 bases from J, with 20 bases in between. The full variable domain, rest sourced from reference TRBV19 and TRBJ2-4, is DGGITQSPKYLFRKEGQNVTLSCEQNLNHDAMYWYRQDPGQGLRLIYYSQIVNDFQKGDIAEGYSVSREKKESFPLTVTSAQKNPTAFYLCASSIRNAGTSLAKNIQYFGAGTRLSVL.

The chain joins TRBV12-5 to TRBJ2-5; TRBD1 matches 7 bases. Germline V gives CDR1 LGHNT, CDR2 FRNRAP. J gave up 5 bases and V 8 bases, and 8 bases lay outside the gene matches. This CDR3 is built from 13 residues. In nucleotides, the CDR3 is TGTGCTAGTCGACAGGGTTCACGGGAGACCCAGTACTTC. It codes for CASRQGSRETQYF. The whole variable domain, filled in from reference TRBV12-5 and TRBJ2-5, reads DARVTQTPRHKVTEMGQEVTMRCQPILGHNTVFWYRQTMMQGLELLAYFRNRAPLDDSGMPKDRFSAEMPDATLATLKIQPSEPRDSAVYFCASRQGSRETQYFGPGTRLLVL.

The chain couples TRBV18 to TRBJ2-2, with 13 positions matching TRBD2. CDR1 is KGHSH and CDR2 is LQKENI in the germline V gene. V shed 5 bases, J shed 6 bases, and the junction held 9 bases outside the gene matches. CDR3 length: 17 amino acids. CDR3 region: CASSSGLAGVVSGELFF. CDR3 bases: TGTGCCAGCTCATCCGGACTAGCGGGAGTGGTTTCCGGGGAGCTGTTTTTT. Looking up the rest from reference TRBV18 and TRBJ2-2 gives the full variable domain: NAGVMQNPRHLVRRRGQEARLRCSPMKGHSHVYWYRQLPEEGLKFMVYLQKENIIDESGMPKERFSAEFPKEGPSILRIQQVVRGDSAAYFCASSSGLAGVVSGELFFGEGSRLTVL.

Comments on this clone: Within the sample, other DNA sequences also encode this same CDR3. V is TRBV18 and J is TRBJ2-1; D gene ambiguous. CDR1 and CDR2 from the germline V gene are KGHSH and LQKENI. V dropped 3 bases and J dropped 5 bases, with 8 bases sitting between them. CDR3 size: 13 residues. The CDR3 DNA reads as TGTGCCAGCTCACCCCGGTCCGACAATGAGCAGTTCTTC. This sequence encodes CASSPRSDNEQFF. Full variable domain (rest looked up from reference TRBV18 and TRBJ2-1): NAGVMQNPRHLVRRRGQEARLRCSPMKGHSHVYWYRQLPEEGLKFMVYLQKENIIDESGMPKERFSAEFPKEGPSILRIQQVVRGDSAAYFCASSPRSDNEQFFGPGTRLTVL.